These T cell receptor beta chains were read from a single sample in a study of blood T cell repertoires in COVID-19. Using immunoSEQ multiplex PCR, the repertoire was profiled, and TCRdb retains in-frame clones only, with some absent. The sample lists about 74,000 clones, roughly 81% occurring once. Sequenced sample: peripheral blood. The source of these receptors is a man between 65 and 85 years old with acute or convalescent COVID-19. Each CDR3 is given with its conserved first and last residue. Clone size is not always given. Where it is, it says once, few, many or a class for expanded clones.

V: TRBV7-9
size: NA
J: TRBJ2-7
CDR3: CASSPRASSEQYF

V: TRBV3-1/TRBV3-2
size: NA
J: TRBJ1-1
CDR3: CASSQGGLTEAFF

V: TRBV5-1
size: once
J: TRBJ2-3
CDR3: CASSRTGISTDTQYF

V: TRBV5-4
size: NA
J: TRBJ1-2
CDR3: CASSLSAGQGSGYTF

V: TRBV5-6
size: NA
J: TRBJ2-3
CDR3: CASSPQRLQMQYF

V: TRBV11-2
size: NA
J: TRBJ1-3
CDR3: CASSTSAGGTGNTIYF

V: TRBV12-5
size: NA
J: TRBJ2-2
CDR3: CASGSEPEITGELFF

V: TRBV14
size: NA
J: TRBJ2-1
CDR3: CASTLGLTNNEQFF

V: TRBV3-1/TRBV3-2
size: NA
J: TRBJ1-2
CDR3: CASSQERGAYGYTF

V: TRBV24-1
size: NA
J: TRBJ2-2
CDR3: CATSDHDSRTGLNTGELFF

V: TRBV9
size: NA
J: TRBJ2-3
CDR3: CASSPRGQGARADTQYF

V: TRBV29-1
size: NA
J: TRBJ2-3
CDR3: CSGDGGTDTQYF

V: TRBV6-5
size: NA
J: TRBJ2-3
CDR3: CASSSRTGRTDTQYF

V: TRBV3-1/TRBV3-2
size: NA
J: TRBJ1-3
CDR3: CASSLTLSSGNTIYF

V: TRBV7-9
size: once
J: TRBJ2-1
CDR3: CASSSGTSGRYNEQFF

V: TRBV7-7
size: NA
J: TRBJ2-2
CDR3: CASSPTGRGGRGELFF

V: TRBV3-1/TRBV3-2
size: few
J: TRBJ2-7
CDR3: CASRGTGASYEQYF

V: TRBV19
size: NA
J: TRBJ1-1
CDR3: CASSRTGNTEAFF

V: TRBV5-1
size: NA
J: TRBJ1-2
CDR3: CASSDSEAAYGYTF

V: TRBV28
size: NA
J: TRBJ2-3
CDR3: CASSPHAGEDTQYF